Each of the 16 T cell receptor beta chains below was sequenced from the same sample in a study of graft-versus-host responses after intestinal transplantation. Intraepithelial and lamina propria lymphocytes were released after the graft tissue was processed. Assay: immunoSEQ multiplex PCR; the TCRdb copy retains only in-frame clones and omits some. The sample shows 13,000 or so clones, 70% to 75% of them seen only once. This specimen was ileum tissue, taken 16 days after intestinal transplant. The receptors here all came from a human patient who received an intestinal transplant, so some T cells may come from the graft donor.

V gene TRBV12-2 combines with J gene TRBJ2-1; TRBD2, the D gene given by the table, was not confirmed from the DNA. TRBV12-2 is deemed a pseudogene. This CDR3 is built from 19 residues. CDR3 in amino acids: CASRFLGTPTGTSGNEQFF. The CDR3 region has the DNA TGTGCAAGTCGCTTCTTGGGGACACCGACCGGGACTAGCGGCAATGAGCAGTTCTTC.

The chain links TRBV11-3 to TRBJ2-1; a weak D match, TRBD2 (6 bases). In germline, CDR1 is SGHNT, CDR2 YENEEA. This CDR3 is 15 amino acids long. Trimming took 1 base from V and 8 from J, leaving 15 bases between them. This chain's CDR3 is CASSLAPGVGYEQFF. As DNA, the CDR3 is TGTGCCAGCAGCTTAGCGCCGGGAGTCGGTTATGAGCAGTTCTTC.

The CDR3 sequence: CASSQGGSGPLAGGQETQYF. The CDR3 DNA reads TGTGCCAGCAGCCAGGGGGGTTCGGGACCACTAGCGGGAGGTCAAGAGACCCAGTACTTC. The V and J genes are TRBV4-2 and TRBJ2-5; 12 nucleotides agree with TRBD2. CDR3 length: 20 amino acids. CDR1 and CDR2 (germline): LGHNA, YNFKEQ. V lost 3 bases and J lost 2; bases outside the gene matches: 16.

The V call is TRBV19, the J call TRBJ1-6; D remains ambiguous. The V end was cut by 4 bases, the J end by 10 bases, with 11 bases between. The CDR3 consists of 13 residues. Germline CDR1 and CDR2: LNHDA and SQIVND (reference sequence). CDR3 nucleotides: TGTGCCAGTAGTACCAGGATCCAATCACCCCTCCACTTT. Protein sequence: CASSTRIQSPLHF.

Only a few counts were recorded for this clone. The chain joins TRBV4-1 to TRBJ1-1; 9 bases are a match to TRBD1. Germline V gene data show CDR1 as MGHRA and CDR2 as YSYEKL. Trimming removed 4 bases from V and 9 bases from J; junction bases left unmatched: 6. This CDR3 has 13 amino acids. The CDR3 nucleotides are TGCGCCAGCAGCCCACAGGGGGCGGATCAAGCTTTCTTT. Translated, it gives CASSPQGADQAFF.

The chain uses TRBV5-1 and TRBJ1-2; D is possibly TRBD1 (5 bases). This CDR3 is 15 amino acids long. Germline V lookup: CDR1 SGHRS, CDR2 YFSETQ. Trimming cost V 0 bases and J 1 base, with 10 bases left between them. The CDR3: CASSLAAGINYGYTF. As DNA, the CDR3 is TGCGCCAGCAGCTTGGCCGCAGGGATTAACTATGGCTACACCTTC.

The genes are TRBV10-3 and TRBJ2-3; 8 nucleotides line up with TRBD2. V shed 2 bases, J shed 1 base, and the junction held 2 bases outside the gene matches. Germline V gene lookup returns CDR1 ENHRY and CDR2 SYGVKD. There are 15 residues in the CDR3. CDR3 bases: TGTGCCATCAGTGAGACGCGGGAGGGCACAGATACGCAGTATTTT. This codes for CAISETREGTDTQYF.

The chain recombines TRBV28 with TRBJ1-1, with TRBD1 identical over 9 bases. This CDR3 has 17 residues. Germline assignment: CDR1 MDHEN and CDR2 SYDVKM. V trimming: 5 bases; J trimming: 3 bases; junction bases outside the gene matches: 13. This CDR3 reads CASSPNRGRPMDTEAFF. CDR3 DNA: TGTGCCAGCAGTCCTAACAGGGGGCGCCCCATGGACACTGAAGCTTTCTTT.

This clone was picked up one time. The gene calls are TRBV5-4 and TRBJ2-3, with 8 bases fitting TRBD2. CDR3 length: 15 residues. The V segment lost 6 bases and the J segment 4 bases; nucleotides outside the gene matches: 10. Germline CDR1 reads SGHNT; CDR2 reads YYREEE (reference sequence). CDR3 in amino acids: CASIYGGVGSDTQYF. The CDR3, as DNA: TGTGCCAGCATTTACGGGGGGGTGGGCTCAGATACGCAGTATTTT.

The genes are TRBV5-1 and TRBJ1-1; D gene unclear. The CDR3 sequence is 15 residues long. V lost 4 bases and J lost 3, with 16 bases in between. CDR1 is SGHRS, CDR2 YFSETQ, per germline. The CDR3 DNA reads TGCGCCAGCAGCCCGTTCCCGGGGTTGGACACTGAAGCTTTCTTT. It codes for CASSPFPGLDTEAFF.

The genes are TRBV10-2 and TRBJ2-1; 7 positions match TRBD1. Germline CDR1 and CDR2: WSHSY and SAAADI. V gave up 0 bases and J gave up 3 bases; unmatched junction bases: 8. The CDR3 covers 17 residues. CDR3 nucleotide sequence: TGCGCCAGCAGTGAGTCTGGTCGGGACAGCAACTACAATGAGCAGTTCTTC. Its translation is CASSESGRDSNYNEQFF.

The J gene is TRBJ1-1, the V gene TRBV27; 8 nucleotides match TRBD1. The germline gives CDR1 MNHEY, CDR2 SMNVEV (reference sequence). The V gene end was trimmed by 5 bases and the J gene end by 6 bases; junction bases not matched to a gene: 8. CDR3 size: 14 residues. CDR3 residues: CASSPDRGRSEAFF. The CDR3 DNA is TGTGCCAGCAGTCCTGACAGGGGACGTTCTGAAGCTTTCTTT.

The rearrangement uses TRBV5-3 and TRBJ2-7, with 8 bases lining up with TRBD1. TRBV5-3 is filed as an ORF, its function uncertain. V lost 1 base and J lost 0; bases outside the gene matches: 6. CDR3 length equals 16 residues. CDR3 region: CARSLTRGPHSYEQYF. CDR3 in DNA: TGTGCCAGAAGCTTGACCAGGGGGCCCCACTCCTACGAGCAGTACTTC.

V usage is TRBV27 and J usage is TRBJ2-2, with 7 bases matching TRBD2. Germline trimming cut 4 bases from V and 5 bases from J; bases unmatched to any gene: 10. The CDR3 contains 16 residues. The germline V gene has CDR1 MNHEY and CDR2 SMNVEV (reference sequence). The CDR3 here is CASSSPWGGGTGELFF. CDR3 bases: TGTGCCAGCAGTTCCCCGTGGGGGGGTGGAACCGGGGAGCTGTTTTTT.

CDR3: CSVIGQGYTEAFF. In DNA form, the CDR3 reads TGCAGCGTGATAGGACAGGGATACACTGAAGCTTTCTTT. The chain employs TRBV29-1 and TRBJ1-1, with 8 bases identical to TRBD1. With 6 bases clipped from V and 3 bases from J, the junction kept 6 bases outside the gene matches. The length of the CDR3 is 13 residues. The germline CDR1 and CDR2 sequences are SQVTM and ANQGSEA.

V usage is TRBV30 and J usage is TRBJ2-3; 7 nucleotides match TRBD2. Germline assignment: CDR1 GTSNPN and CDR2 SVGIG (reference sequence). The trim removed 0 bases at V and 3 bases at J, leaving 3 bases unmatched. This CDR3 comprises 14 residues. CDR3 protein: CAWSVGGGTDTQYF. The CDR3 nucleotides are TGTGCCTGGAGTGTAGGCGGGGGTACAGATACGCAGTATTTT. Variable domain in full (rest from reference TRBV30 and TRBJ2-3): SQTIHQWPATLVQPVGSPLSLECTVEGTSNPNLYWYRQAAGRGLQLLFYSVGIGQISSEVPQNLSASRPQDRQFILSSKKLLLSDSGFYLCAWSVGGGTDTQYFGPGTRLTVL.